The source of this TCR beta chain is a study of T cell responses to AZD1222 COVID-19 vaccine. TCRdb keeps only in-frame clones here, not all; method: immunoSEQ multiplex PCR. This table has 90,000 to 130,000 clones, 70% to 90% appearing once. The CDR3 loop spans 13 amino acids. Germline V gene sequence: CDR1 MRHNA, CDR2 SNTAGT. Trimming stripped 3 bases from V and 5 bases from J, with 11 bases between. V gene TRBV6-4 combines with J gene TRBJ2-7; D may be TRBD2 (7 bases). This clonotype was obtained from an adult in good health. Here the sequenced sample was peripheral blood, taken on day 0 of AZD1222 vaccination. In DNA, the CDR3 is TGTGCCAGCAGTGAACAGGGAGGGGACGAGCAGTACTTC. Translated: CASSEQGGDEQYF.